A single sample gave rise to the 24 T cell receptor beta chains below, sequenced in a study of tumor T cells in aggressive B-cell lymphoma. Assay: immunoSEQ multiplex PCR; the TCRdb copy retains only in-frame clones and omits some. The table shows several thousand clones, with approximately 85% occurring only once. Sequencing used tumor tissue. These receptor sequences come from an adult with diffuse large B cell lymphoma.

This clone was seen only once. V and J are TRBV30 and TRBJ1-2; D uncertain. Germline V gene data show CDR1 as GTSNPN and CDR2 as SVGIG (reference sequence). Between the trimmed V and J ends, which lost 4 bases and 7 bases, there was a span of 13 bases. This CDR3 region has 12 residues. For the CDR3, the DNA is TGTGCCTGGACCCCTTTGACGGGTGGCTACACCTTC. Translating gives CAWTPLTGGYTF. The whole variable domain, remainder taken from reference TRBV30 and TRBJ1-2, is SQTIHQWPATLVQPVGSPLSLECTVEGTSNPNLYWYRQAAGRGLQLLFYSVGIGQISSEVPQNLSASRPQDRQFILSSKKLLLSDSGFYLCAWTPLTGGYTFGSGTRLTVV.

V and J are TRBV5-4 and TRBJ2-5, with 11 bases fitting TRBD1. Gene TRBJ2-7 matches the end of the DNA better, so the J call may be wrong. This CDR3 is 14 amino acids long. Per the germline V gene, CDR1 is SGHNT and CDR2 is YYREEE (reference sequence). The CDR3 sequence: CASSGGTGGYEQYF. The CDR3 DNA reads TGTGCCAGCAGCGGTGGGACAGGGGGATACGAGCAGTACTTC.

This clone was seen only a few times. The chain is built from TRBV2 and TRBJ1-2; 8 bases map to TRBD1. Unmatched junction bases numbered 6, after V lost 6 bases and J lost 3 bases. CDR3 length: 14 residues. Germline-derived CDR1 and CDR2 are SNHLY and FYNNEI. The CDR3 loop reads CASSVDRGDYGYTF. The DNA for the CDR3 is TGTGCCAGCAGCGTCGACAGGGGAGACTATGGCTACACCTTC.

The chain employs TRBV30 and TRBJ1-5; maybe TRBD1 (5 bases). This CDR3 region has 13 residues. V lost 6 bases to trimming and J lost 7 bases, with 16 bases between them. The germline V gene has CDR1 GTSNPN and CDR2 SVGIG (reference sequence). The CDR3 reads CACAPGGGQPQHF. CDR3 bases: TGTGCCTGTGCCCCCGGGGGGGGGCAGCCCCAGCATTTT.

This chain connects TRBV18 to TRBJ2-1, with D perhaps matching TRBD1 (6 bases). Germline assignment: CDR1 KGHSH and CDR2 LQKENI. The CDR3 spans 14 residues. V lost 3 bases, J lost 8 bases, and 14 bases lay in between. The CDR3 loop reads CASSPGQPGDEQFF. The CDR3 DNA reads TGTGCCAGCTCACCTGGACAGCCTGGCGATGAGCAGTTCTTC.

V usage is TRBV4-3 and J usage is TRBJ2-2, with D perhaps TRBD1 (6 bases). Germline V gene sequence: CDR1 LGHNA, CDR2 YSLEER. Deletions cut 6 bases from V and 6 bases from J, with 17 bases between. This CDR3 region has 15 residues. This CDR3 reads CASREDRLMSGELFF. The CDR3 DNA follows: TGCGCCAGCAGGGAAGACAGGCTGATGTCCGGGGAGCTGTTTTTT.

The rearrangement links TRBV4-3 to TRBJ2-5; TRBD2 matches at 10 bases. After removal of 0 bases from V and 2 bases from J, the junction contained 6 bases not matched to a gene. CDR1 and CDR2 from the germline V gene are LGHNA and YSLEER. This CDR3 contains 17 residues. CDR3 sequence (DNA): TGCGCCAGCAGCCAAGATATGGCTAGCGGGGGTCAAGAGACCCAGTACTTC. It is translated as CASSQDMASGGQETQYF.

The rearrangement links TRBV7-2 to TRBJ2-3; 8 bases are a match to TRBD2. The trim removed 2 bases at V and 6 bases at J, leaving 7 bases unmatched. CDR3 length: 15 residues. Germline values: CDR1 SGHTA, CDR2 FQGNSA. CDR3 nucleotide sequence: TGTGCCAGCAGCTTAATGGCGGGGGGAATTGATACGCAGTATTTT. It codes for CASSLMAGGIDTQYF.

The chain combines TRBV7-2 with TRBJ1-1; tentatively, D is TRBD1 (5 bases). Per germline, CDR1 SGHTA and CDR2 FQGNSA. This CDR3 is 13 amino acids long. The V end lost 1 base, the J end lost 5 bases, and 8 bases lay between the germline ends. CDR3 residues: CASSLEGRTEAFF. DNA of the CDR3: TGTGCCAGCAGCTTAGAGGGGAGGACTGAAGCTTTCTTT.

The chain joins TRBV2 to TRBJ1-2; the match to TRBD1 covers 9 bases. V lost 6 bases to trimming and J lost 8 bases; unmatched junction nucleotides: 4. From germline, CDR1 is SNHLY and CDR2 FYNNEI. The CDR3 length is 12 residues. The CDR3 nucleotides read TGTGCCAGCAGCGGGACAGGGTACGGCTACACCTTC. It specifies CASSGTGYGYTF.

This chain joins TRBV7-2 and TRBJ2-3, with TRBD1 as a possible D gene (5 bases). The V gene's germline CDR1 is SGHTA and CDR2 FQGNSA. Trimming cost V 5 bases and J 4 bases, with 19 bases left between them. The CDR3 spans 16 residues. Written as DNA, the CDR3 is TGTGCCAGCAGCCGCAACATAGGCAGGGTAGCAGATACGCAGTATTTT. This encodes CASSRNIGRVADTQYF.

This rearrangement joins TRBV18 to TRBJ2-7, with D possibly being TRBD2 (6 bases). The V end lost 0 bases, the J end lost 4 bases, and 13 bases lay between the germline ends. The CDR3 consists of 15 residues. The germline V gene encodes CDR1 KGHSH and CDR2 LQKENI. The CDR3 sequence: CASSPPGLGGYEQYF. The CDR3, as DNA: TGTGCCAGCTCACCACCGGGACTTGGTGGATACGAGCAGTACTTC.

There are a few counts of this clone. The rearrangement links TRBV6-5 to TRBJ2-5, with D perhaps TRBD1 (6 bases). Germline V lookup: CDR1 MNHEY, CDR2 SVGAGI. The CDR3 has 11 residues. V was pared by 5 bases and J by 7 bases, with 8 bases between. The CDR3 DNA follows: TGTGCCAGCAGTAAAGGGGGGACCCAGTACTTC. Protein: CASSKGGTQYF.

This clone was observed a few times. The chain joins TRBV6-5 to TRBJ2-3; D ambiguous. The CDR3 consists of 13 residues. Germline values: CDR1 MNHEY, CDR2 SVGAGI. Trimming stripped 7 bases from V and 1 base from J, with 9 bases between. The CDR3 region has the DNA TGTGCCAGCACCCCTACCGGCACAGATACGCAGTATTTT. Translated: CASTPTGTDTQYF.

CDR3 sequence reads: CASSGSAGATDTQYF. As DNA, the CDR3 is TGTGCCAGCAGTGGAAGCGCAGGGGCCACAGATACGCAGTATTTT. V gene TRBV2 combines with J gene TRBJ2-3; D is possibly TRBD1 (6 bases). The V gene's germline CDR1 is SNHLY and CDR2 FYNNEI. V lost 4 bases to trimming and J lost 2 bases, with 13 bases between them. The CDR3 sequence is 15 residues long.

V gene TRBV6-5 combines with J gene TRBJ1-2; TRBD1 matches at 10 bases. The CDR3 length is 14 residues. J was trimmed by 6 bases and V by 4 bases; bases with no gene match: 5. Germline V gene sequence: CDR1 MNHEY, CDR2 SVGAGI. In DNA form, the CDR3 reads TGTGCCAGCAGTTTCGCGACAGGGGGCAATGGCTACACCTTC. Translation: CASSFATGGNGYTF.

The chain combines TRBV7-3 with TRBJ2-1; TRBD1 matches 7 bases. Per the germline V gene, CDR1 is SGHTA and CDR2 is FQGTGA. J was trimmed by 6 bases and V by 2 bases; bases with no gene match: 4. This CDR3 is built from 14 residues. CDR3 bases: TGTGCCAGCAGCTTAGGGACAGCCATCAATGAGCAGTTCTTC. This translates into CASSLGTAINEQFF. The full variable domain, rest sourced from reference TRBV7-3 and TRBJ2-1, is GAGVSQTPSNKVTEKGKYVELRCDPISGHTALYWYRQSLGQGPEFLIYFQGTGAADDSGLPNDRFFAVRPEGSVSTLKIQRTERGDSAVYLCASSLGTAINEQFFGPGTRLTVL.

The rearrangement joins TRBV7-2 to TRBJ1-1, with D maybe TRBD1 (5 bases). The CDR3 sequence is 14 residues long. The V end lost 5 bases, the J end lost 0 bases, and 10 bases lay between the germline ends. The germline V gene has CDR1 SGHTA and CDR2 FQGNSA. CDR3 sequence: CASSILGLNTEAFF. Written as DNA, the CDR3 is TGTGCCAGCAGCATATTGGGGCTGAACACTGAAGCTTTCTTT.

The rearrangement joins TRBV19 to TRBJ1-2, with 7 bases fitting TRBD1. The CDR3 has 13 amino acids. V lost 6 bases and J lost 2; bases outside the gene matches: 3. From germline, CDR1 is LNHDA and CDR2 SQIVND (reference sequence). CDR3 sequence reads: CASRDRVNYGYTF. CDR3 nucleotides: TGTGCCAGTAGAGACAGGGTAAACTATGGCTACACCTTC.

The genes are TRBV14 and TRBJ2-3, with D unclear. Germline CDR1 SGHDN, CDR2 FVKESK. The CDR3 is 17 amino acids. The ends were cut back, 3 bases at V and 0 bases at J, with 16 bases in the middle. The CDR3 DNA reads TGTGCCAGCAGCCATATGCGGAGTTCTCCTAGCACAGATACGCAGTATTTT. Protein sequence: CASSHMRSSPSTDTQYF.

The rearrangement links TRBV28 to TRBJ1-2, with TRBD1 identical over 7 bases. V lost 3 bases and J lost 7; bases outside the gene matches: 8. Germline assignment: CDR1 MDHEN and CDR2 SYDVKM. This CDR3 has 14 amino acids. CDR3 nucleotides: TGTGCCAGCAGTTTGGGTAGGGGGCGGGGTGGCTACACCTTC. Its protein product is CASSLGRGRGGYTF.

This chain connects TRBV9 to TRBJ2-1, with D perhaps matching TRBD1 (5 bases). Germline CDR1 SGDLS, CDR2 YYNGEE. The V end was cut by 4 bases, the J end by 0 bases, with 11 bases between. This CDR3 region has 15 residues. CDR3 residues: CASSTTESSYNEQFF. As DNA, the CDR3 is TGTGCCAGCAGCACGACAGAAAGCTCCTACAATGAGCAGTTCTTC.

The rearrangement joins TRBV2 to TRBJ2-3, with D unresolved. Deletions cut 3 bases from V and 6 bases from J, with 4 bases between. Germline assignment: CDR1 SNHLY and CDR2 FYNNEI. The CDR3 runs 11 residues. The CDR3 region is CASSERDTQYF. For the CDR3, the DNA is TGTGCCAGCAGTGAGCGGGATACGCAGTATTTT.

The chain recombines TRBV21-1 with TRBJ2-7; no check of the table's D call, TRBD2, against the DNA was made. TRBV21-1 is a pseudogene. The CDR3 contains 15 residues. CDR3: CASSKAVAGLDEQYF. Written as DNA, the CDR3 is TGTGCCAGCAGCAAAGCTGTAGCGGGACTCGACGAGCAGTACTTC.